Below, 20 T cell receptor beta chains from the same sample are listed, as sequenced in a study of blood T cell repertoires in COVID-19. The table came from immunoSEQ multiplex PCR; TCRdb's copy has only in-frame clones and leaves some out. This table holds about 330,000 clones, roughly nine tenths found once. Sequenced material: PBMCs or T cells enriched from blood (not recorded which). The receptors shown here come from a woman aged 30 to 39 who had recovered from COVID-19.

The CDR3 DNA reads TGTGCCAGCTCACCAAGGGGGCAGGGGTCGGAGTCACCCCTCCACTTT. Its translation: CASSPRGQGSESPLHF. The chain is built from TRBV18 and TRBJ1-6, with 7 bases lining up with TRBD1. There are 16 residues in the CDR3. Germline V lookup: CDR1 KGHSH, CDR2 LQKENI. J lost 10 bases, V lost 2 bases, and 11 bases had no gene match. The full variable domain, completed using reference TRBV18 and TRBJ1-6, is NAGVMQNPRHLVRRRGQEARLRCSPMKGHSHVYWYRQLPEEGLKFMVYLQKENIIDESGMPKERFSAEFPKEGPSILRIQQVVRGDSAAYFCASSPRGQGSESPLHFGNGTRLTVT.

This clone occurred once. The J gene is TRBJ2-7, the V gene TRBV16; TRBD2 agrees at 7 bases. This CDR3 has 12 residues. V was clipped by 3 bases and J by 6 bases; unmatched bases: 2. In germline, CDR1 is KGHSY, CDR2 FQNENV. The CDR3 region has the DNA TGTGCCAGCAGCCACGGCGGGGGCGAGCAGTACTTC. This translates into CASSHGGGEQYF.

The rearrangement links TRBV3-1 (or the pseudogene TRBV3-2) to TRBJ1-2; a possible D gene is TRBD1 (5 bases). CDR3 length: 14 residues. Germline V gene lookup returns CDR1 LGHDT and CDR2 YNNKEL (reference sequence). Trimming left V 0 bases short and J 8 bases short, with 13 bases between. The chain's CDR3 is CASSQDLQGLGYTF. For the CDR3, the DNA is TGTGCCAGCAGCCAAGATTTGCAGGGCTTGGGCTACACCTTC.

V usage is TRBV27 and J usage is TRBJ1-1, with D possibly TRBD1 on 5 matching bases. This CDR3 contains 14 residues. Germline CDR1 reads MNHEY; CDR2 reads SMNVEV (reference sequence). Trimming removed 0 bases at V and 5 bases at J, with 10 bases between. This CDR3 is CASSLSRTPTEAFF. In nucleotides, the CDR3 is TGTGCCAGCAGTTTATCCCGGACACCGACTGAAGCTTTCTTT.

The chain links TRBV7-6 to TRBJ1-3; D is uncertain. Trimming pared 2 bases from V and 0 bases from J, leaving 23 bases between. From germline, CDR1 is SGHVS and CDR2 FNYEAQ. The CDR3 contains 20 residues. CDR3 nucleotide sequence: TGTGCCAGCAGCTTATCCCTTCGTCTGGGCAGAATTTTCTCTGGAAACACCATATATTTT. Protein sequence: CASSLSLRLGRIFSGNTIYF.

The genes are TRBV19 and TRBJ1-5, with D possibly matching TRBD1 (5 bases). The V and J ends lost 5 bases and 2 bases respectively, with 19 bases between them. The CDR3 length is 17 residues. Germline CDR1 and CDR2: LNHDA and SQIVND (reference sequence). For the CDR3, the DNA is TGTGCCAGTAGTCCAGGCGGGGACTTTTTGGGCAATCAGCCCCAGCATTTT. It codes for CASSPGGDFLGNQPQHF. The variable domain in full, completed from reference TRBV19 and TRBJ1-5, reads DGGITQSPKYLFRKEGQNVTLSCEQNLNHDAMYWYRQDPGQGLRLIYYSQIVNDFQKGDIAEGYSVSREKKESFPLTVTSAQKNPTAFYLCASSPGGDFLGNQPQHFGDGTRLSIL.

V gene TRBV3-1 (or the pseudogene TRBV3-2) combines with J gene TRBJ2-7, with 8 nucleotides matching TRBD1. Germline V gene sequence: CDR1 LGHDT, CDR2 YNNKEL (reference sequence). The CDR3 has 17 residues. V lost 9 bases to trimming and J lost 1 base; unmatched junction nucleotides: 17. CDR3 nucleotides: TGTGCCAGTGCGGACCCTTCTACAGGACAGGGTTCCTACGAGCAGTACTTC. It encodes CASADPSTGQGSYEQYF.

CDR3 bases: TGTGCCAGCAGCTTAACTAGCGGCCAAGAGACCCAGTACTTC. Translation gives CASSLTSGQETQYF. The chain joins TRBV5-4 to TRBJ2-5; 8 bases agree with TRBD2. CDR3 size: 14 residues. The ends lost 2 bases at V and 1 base at J; junction bases unmatched: 1. The germline V gene has CDR1 SGHNT and CDR2 YYREEE (reference sequence).

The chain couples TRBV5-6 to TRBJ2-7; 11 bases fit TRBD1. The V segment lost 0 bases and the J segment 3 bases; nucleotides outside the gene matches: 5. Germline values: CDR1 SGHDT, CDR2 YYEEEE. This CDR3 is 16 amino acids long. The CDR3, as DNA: TGTGCCAGCAGCTTGGTCACGGGACAGGGGGTCTACGAGCAGTACTTC. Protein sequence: CASSLVTGQGVYEQYF.

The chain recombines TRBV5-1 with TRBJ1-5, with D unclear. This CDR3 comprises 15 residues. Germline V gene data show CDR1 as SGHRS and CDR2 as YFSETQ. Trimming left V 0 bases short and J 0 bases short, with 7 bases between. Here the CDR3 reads CASSLDPYSNQPQHF. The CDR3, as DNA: TGCGCCAGCAGCTTGGATCCTTATAGCAATCAGCCCCAGCATTTT.

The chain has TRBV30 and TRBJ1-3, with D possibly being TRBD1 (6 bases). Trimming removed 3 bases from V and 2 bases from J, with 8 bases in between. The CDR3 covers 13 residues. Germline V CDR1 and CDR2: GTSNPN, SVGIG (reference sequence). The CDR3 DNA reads TGTGCCTGGAGGGGACAAGCTGGAAACACCATATATTTT. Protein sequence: CAWRGQAGNTIYF.

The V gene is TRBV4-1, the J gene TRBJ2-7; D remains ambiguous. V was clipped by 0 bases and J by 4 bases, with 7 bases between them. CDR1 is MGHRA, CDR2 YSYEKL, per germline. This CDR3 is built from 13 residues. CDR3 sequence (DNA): TGCGCCAGCAGCCAAGATAACGGTTACGAGCAGTACTTC. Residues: CASSQDNGYEQYF.

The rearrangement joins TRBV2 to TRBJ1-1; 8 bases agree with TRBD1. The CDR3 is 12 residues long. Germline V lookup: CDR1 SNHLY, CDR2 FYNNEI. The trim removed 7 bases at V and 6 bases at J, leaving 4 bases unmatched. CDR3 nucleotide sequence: TGTGCCAGCACCCTACAGGGGGCTGAAGCTTTCTTT. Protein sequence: CASTLQGAEAFF.

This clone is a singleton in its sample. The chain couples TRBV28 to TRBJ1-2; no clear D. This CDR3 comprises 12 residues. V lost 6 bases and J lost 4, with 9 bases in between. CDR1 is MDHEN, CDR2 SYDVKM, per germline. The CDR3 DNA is TGTGCCAGCAGCTCCGGGATCTATGGCTACACCTTC. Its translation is CASSSGIYGYTF.

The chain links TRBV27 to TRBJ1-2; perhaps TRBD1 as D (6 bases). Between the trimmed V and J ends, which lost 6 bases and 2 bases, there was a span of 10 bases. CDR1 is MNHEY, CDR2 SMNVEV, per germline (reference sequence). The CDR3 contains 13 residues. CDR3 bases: TGTGCCAGCAGGAAAGGACAGAACTATGGCTACACCTTC. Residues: CASRKGQNYGYTF.

In DNA form, the CDR3 reads TGTGCCAGCAGCGTAGGTGGGGGCGCATCCTACAATGAGCAGTTCTTC. Translation gives CASSVGGGASYNEQFF. V and J are TRBV9 and TRBJ2-1; D is possibly TRBD1 (6 bases). CDR1 and CDR2 from the germline V gene are SGDLS and YYNGEE. CDR3 length equals 16 residues. Deletions cut 0 bases from V and 1 base from J, with 11 bases between.

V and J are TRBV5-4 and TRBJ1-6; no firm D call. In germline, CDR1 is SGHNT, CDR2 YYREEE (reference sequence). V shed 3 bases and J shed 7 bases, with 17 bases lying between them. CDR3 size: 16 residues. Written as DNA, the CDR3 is TGTGCCAGCAGCTCCTCGCGGTTAGCTGAAAATTCACCCCTCCACTTT. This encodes CASSSSRLAENSPLHF. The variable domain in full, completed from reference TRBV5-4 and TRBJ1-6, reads ETGVTQSPTHLIKTRGQQVTLRCSSQSGHNTVSWYQQALGQGPQFIFQYYREEENGRGNFPPRFSGLQFPNYSSELNVNALELDDSALYLCASSSSRLAENSPLHFGNGTRLTVT.

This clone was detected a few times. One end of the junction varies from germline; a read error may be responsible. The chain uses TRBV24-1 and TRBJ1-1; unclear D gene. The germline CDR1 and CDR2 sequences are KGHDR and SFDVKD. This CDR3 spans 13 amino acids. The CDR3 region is CATSDLYMRDSAF. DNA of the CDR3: TGTGCCACCAGTGATTTGTATATGAGGGATTCAGCCTTT.

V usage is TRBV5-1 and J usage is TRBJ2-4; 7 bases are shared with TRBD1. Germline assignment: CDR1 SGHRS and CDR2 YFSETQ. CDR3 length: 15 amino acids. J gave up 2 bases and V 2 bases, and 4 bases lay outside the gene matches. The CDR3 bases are TGCGCCAGCAGCTTTGGCAGGGGGACCAAAAACATTCAGTACTTC. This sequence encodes CASSFGRGTKNIQYF.

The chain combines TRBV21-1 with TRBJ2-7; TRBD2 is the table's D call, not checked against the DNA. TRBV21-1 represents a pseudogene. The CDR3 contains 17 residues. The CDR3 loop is CASSRTSGGVWCIEQYF. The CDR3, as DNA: TGTGCCAGCAGCAGGACTAGCGGGGGGGTGTGGTGTATCGAGCAGTACTTC.